The clone carrying this T cell receptor beta chain was detected a few times. Its target is unknown. This entry is derived from a study of response to subunit inactivated influenza vaccine. Study-wide findings and caveats: Researchers suggested that each seasonal influenza vaccination recruits few new T cells.

TCRdb reprocessed the RT-PCR reads with MiXCR, giving one entry per CDR3 protein. The sample contains 600,000 to 850,000 distinct CDR3 sequences, about 15% of which appear only once. This sequence originates from a man in his fifties who received an inactivated influenza vaccine. This sample comprised PBMCs from blood, obtained approximately 15 days before vaccination.

The CDR3: CASYKGGNYGYTF. The CDR3 DNA is TGTGCCAGCTACAAGGGGGGGAACTATGGCTACACCTTC. V is TRBV2 and J is TRBJ1-2, with D possibly matching TRBD1 (6 bases). The V gene's germline CDR1 is SNHLY and CDR2 FYNNEI. This CDR3 contains 13 residues. V lost 8 bases to trimming and J lost 2 bases, with 12 bases between them. Supplemented by reference TRBV2 and TRBJ1-2, the full variable domain reads EPEVTQTPSHQVTQMGQEVILRCVPISNHLYFYWYRQILGQKVEFLVSFYNNEISEKSEIFDDQFSVERPDGSNFTLKIRSTKLEDSAMYFCASYKGGNYGYTFGSGTRLTVV.